This T cell receptor (beta chain) appears in the sequencing data of a study of OX40 agonist ivuxolimab in advanced cancers. The CDR3 has 17 amino acids. The germline gives CDR1 MNHEY, CDR2 SMNVEV (reference sequence). Unmatched junction bases numbered 15, after V lost 6 bases and J lost 6 bases. Clones were read by immunoSEQ multiplex PCR, and TCRdb kept only the in-frame ones, dropping some. The sample records roughly 52,000 clones, 70% to 90% being singletons. Source: CD4+ or CD8+ T cells sorted from blood, taken in a trial of the OX40 agonist ivuxolimab. This clonotype was obtained from an adult with an advanced solid tumor such as melanoma, head and neck, liver or kidney cancer. The chain joins TRBV27 to TRBJ1-2; TRBD1 matches 11 bases. The CDR3 is CASSPLGVGQGEDGYTF. Here the CDR3 DNA reads TGTGCCAGCAGCCCACTCGGGGTGGGACAGGGGGAAGATGGCTACACCTTC.